The clone carrying this T cell receptor beta chain was seen a handful of times. Time point described: sample taken at primary tumor resection. Tumor, nontumor lung or frozen PBMC supplied whole RNA that was sequenced unsorted. The data stem from a study of spatial heterogeneity in lung cancer. Germline CDR1 SGHTA, CDR2 FQGNSA. CDR3 length: 14 residues. Trimming stripped 1 base from V and 4 bases from J, with 10 bases between. TCRdb passed the 5' RACE reads through MiXCR, listing each CDR3 protein once. Altogether tens of thousands of distinct CDR3 sequences are present, roughly 12% being singletons, with the ten largest covering under 50%.

The V call is TRBV7-2, the J call TRBJ1-2, with D uncertain. Material: PBMCs, obtained at surgery. This TCR was recovered from a male donor with early-stage non-small cell lung cancer. CDR3 coding DNA: TGTGCCAGCAGCTTAGACGCAGGCTCCTATGGCTACACCTTC. This codes for CASSLDAGSYGYTF. The full variable domain, in which reference TRBV7-2 and TRBJ1-2 provide the parts outside the CDR3, is GAGVSQSPSNKVTEKGKDVELRCDPISGHTALYWYRQSLGQGLEFLIYFQGNSAPDKSGLPSDRFSAERTGGSVSTLTIQRTQQEDSAVYLCASSLDAGSYGYTFGSGTRLTVV.